The source of this T cell receptor beta chain is a study of early T cells in non-severe SARS-CoV-2 infection. Using its own MiXCR run on the 5' RACE reads, TCRdb lists one record per CDR3 protein. The data show tens of thousands of distinct CDR3 sequences, with over 9.5% seen just once and 1.3% to 1.5% held by the top ten. Trimming pared 3 bases from V and 0 bases from J, leaving 11 bases between. CDR1 and CDR2 from the germline V gene are SGHRS and YFSETQ. CDR3 length equals 15 residues. This clonotype came up a few times. Its cognate antigen is unknown. Study observations and caveats: Clonotype matching in VDJdb favored anti-spike CD8 responses and did not capture private and CD4 specificities.

The TCR originated in an adult who was a healthcare worker with PCR-confirmed SARS-CoV-2 infection or an uninfected control (not recorded which). The V and J genes are TRBV5-1 and TRBJ2-3; D gene ambiguous. Sequences were derived from whole blood, sampled at baseline. The CDR3 coding sequence is TGCGCCAGCAGCTATCCAGGTCTAAGCACAGATACGCAGTATTTT. The encoded protein is CASSYPGLSTDTQYF.